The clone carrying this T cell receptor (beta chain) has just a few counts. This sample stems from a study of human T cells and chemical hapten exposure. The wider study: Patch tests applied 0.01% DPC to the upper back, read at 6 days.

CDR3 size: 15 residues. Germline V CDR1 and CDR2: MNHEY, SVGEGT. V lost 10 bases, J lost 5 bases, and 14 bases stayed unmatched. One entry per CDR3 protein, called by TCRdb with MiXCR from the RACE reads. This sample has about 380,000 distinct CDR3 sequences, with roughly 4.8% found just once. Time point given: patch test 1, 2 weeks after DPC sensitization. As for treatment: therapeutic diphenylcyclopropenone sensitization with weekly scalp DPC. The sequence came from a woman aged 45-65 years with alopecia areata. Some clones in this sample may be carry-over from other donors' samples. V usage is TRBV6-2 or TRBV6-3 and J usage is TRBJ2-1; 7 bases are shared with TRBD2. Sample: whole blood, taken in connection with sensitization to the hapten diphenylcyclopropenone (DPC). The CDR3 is CAIRPTGTKNNEQFF. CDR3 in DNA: TGTGCCATTAGACCCACCGGGACTAAGAACAATGAGCAGTTCTTC.